Below are 20 T cell receptor beta chains sequenced from a single sample in a study of shared clonotypes between healthy human individuals. Some clones are missing from TCRdb's copy, which holds only in-frame ones; the method was immunoSEQ multiplex PCR. Of about a million clones listed, approximately 80% are singletons. The sequenced material came from memory CD4+ T cells from PBMCs. Subset specified: CD45RA-negative fraction. The receptors come from a man between 18 and 35 years old in good health. Some clones in this sample may be carry-over from other donors' samples.

V and J are TRBV2 and TRBJ2-5; TRBD1 or TRBD2 may be the D gene (6 bases each). Gene TRBJ2-7 matches the end of the DNA better, so the J call may be wrong. The CDR3 spans 14 residues. Germline CDR1 and CDR2: SNHLY and FYNNEI. This chain's CDR3 is CASSEEGVSYEQYF. CDR3 coding DNA: TGTGCCAGCAGTGAGGAGGGGGTCTCCTACGAGCAGTACTTC.

The rearrangement uses TRBV15 and TRBJ2-2; D possibly corresponds to TRBD1 (6 bases). The germline V and J ends were trimmed by 2 bases and 4 bases, with 8 bases remaining between them. The germline CDR1 and CDR2 sequences are LNHNV and YYDKDF (reference sequence). This CDR3 region has 14 residues. CDR3 sequence reads: CATSRQGTTGELFF. In DNA form, the CDR3 reads TGTGCCACCAGCAGACAGGGGACCACCGGGGAGCTGTTTTTT.

The rearrangement joins TRBV5-6 to TRBJ2-2; D possibly corresponds to TRBD2 (5 bases). The germline gives CDR1 SGHDT, CDR2 YYEEEE. This CDR3 has 16 amino acids. Between the trimmed V and J ends, which lost 4 bases and 2 bases, there was a span of 15 bases. CDR3 nucleotide sequence: TGTGCCAGCAGCAGAAGACGGGGAATAAACACCGGGGAGCTGTTTTTT. Protein: CASSRRRGINTGELFF.

J is TRBJ1-2 and V is TRBV6-1; no firm D call. The germline V gene encodes CDR1 MNHNS and CDR2 SASEGT. The CDR3 contains 14 residues. With 8 bases removed from V and 4 bases from J, the gap between germline ends came to 17 bases. The chain's CDR3 is CASPSGPGGYGYTF. CDR3 bases: TGTGCCAGCCCCTCTGGTCCCGGAGGCTATGGCTACACCTTC.

The chain links TRBV5-4 to TRBJ1-1; unclear D gene. This CDR3 contains 13 residues. V was cut by 4 bases and J by 4 bases, with 11 bases left in between. Per the germline V gene, CDR1 is SGHNT and CDR2 is YYREEE (reference sequence). The CDR3, as DNA: TGTGCCAGCAGCCCTTCTGGGCGCACTGAAGCTTTCTTT. The encoded protein is CASSPSGRTEAFF.

This clone was counted a single time. This specimen includes other DNA sequences encoding the same CDR3. The rearrangement joins TRBV7-3 to TRBJ2-3; D perhaps matches TRBD2 (6 bases). The V end lost 5 bases, the J end lost 0 bases, and 9 bases lay between the germline ends. This CDR3 is 14 amino acids long. Germline V CDR1 and CDR2: SGHTA, FQGTGA. Here the CDR3 reads CASSPGGSTDTQYF. The CDR3 DNA follows: TGTGCCAGCAGCCCAGGAGGGAGCACAGATACGCAGTATTTT. The full variable domain, in which reference TRBV7-3 and TRBJ2-3 provide the parts outside the CDR3, is GAGVSQTPSNKVTEKGKYVELRCDPISGHTALYWYRQSLGQGPEFLIYFQGTGAADDSGLPNDRFFAVRPEGSVSTLKIQRTERGDSAVYLCASSPGGSTDTQYFGPGTRLTVL.

The rearrangement uses TRBV18 and TRBJ1-4; TRBD1 matches 7 bases. V lost 5 bases to trimming and J lost 8 bases; unmatched junction nucleotides: 5. This CDR3 has 13 amino acids. Germline loops: CDR1 KGHSH, CDR2 LQKENI. CDR3 region: CASSEGQREKLFF. The CDR3 DNA follows: TGTGCCAGCTCAGAGGGACAGCGGGAAAAACTGTTTTTT.

Of note for this clone: Possible read error: a much larger clone is one base away. Other DNA sequences in the same sample also yield this CDR3. V is TRBV5-1 and J is TRBJ2-3; D is perhaps TRBD1 or TRBD2 (5 bases each). Trimming cost V 0 bases and J 4 bases, with 9 bases left between them. Germline V CDR1 and CDR2: SGHRS, YFSETQ. CDR3 length equals 14 residues. CDR3 nucleotide sequence: TGCGCCAGCAGCTTGGGACAGAGGGCAGATACGCAGTATTTT. Protein product: CASSLGQRADTQYF.

As concerns this clone: The sample holds other DNA sequences that translate to the same CDR3. The chain carries TRBV5-1 and TRBJ2-1; a weak D match, TRBD2 (6 bases). The CDR3 consists of 15 residues. V dropped 2 bases and J dropped 0 bases, with 9 bases sitting between them. Germline CDR1 is SGHRS and CDR2 is YFSETQ. The CDR3, as DNA: TGCGCCAGCAGCTTAGGGACTGGCTCCTACAATGAGCAGTTCTTC. Translated, it gives CASSLGTGSYNEQFF.

The CDR3 sequence: CASSSNTGPYEQYF. DNA for the CDR3: TGTGCCAGCAGCTCTAACACAGGGCCCTACGAGCAGTACTTC. The chain carries TRBV7-2 and TRBJ2-7; tentative D call: TRBD1 (6 bases). In germline, CDR1 is SGHTA, CDR2 FQGNSA. The CDR3 runs to 14 residues. The ends were cut back, 4 bases at V and 2 bases at J, with 12 bases in the middle.

The V and J genes are TRBV18 and TRBJ2-3; 7 nucleotides align to TRBD1. V shed 5 bases and J 2 bases; nucleotides not matched to a gene: 10. The CDR3 loop spans 16 amino acids. The germline V gene has CDR1 KGHSH and CDR2 LQKENI. The chain's CDR3 is CASSSTTTGNTDTQYF. The CDR3 DNA reads as TGTGCCAGCTCATCAACGACGACAGGGAACACAGATACGCAGTATTTT.

For this clone: The sample holds other DNA sequences that translate to the same CDR3. The rearrangement links TRBV28 to TRBJ1-2; weak D call: TRBD1 (5 bases). CDR1 and CDR2 (germline): MDHEN, SYDVKM. The CDR3 loop spans 12 amino acids. V lost 6 bases and J lost 4, with 9 bases in between. The CDR3 loop is CASSPRVYGYTF. DNA of the CDR3: TGTGCCAGCAGCCCCAGGGTCTATGGCTACACCTTC.

The chain joins TRBV5-4 to TRBJ2-6; tentatively, D is TRBD1 or TRBD2 (5 bases each). V was shortened by 4 bases and J by 0 bases, with 8 bases between the two germline ends. Germline CDR1 and CDR2: SGHNT and YYREEE (reference sequence). This CDR3 has 15 amino acids. CDR3 DNA sequence: TGTGCCAGCAGCCCGGGGACCTCTGGGGCCAACGTCCTGACTTTC. This sequence encodes CASSPGTSGANVLTF.

The CDR3 DNA follows: TGTGCCAGCAGCCGGGCTCCAACTAACTATGGCTACACCTTC. It yields the protein CASSRAPTNYGYTF. The J gene is TRBJ1-2, the V gene TRBV6-4; D gene ambiguous. CDR3 length: 14 amino acids. The germline V gene has CDR1 MRHNA and CDR2 SNTAGT. The V end was cut by 6 bases, the J end by 0 bases, with 11 bases between.

The rearrangement joins TRBV30 to TRBJ1-1, with D possibly TRBD1 on 5 matching bases. This CDR3 contains 11 residues. V lost 4 bases, J lost 11 bases, and 14 bases lay in between. CDR1 GTSNPN and CDR2 SVGIG come from the germline V gene (reference sequence). This CDR3 is CAWNYQGKAFF. In nucleotides, the CDR3 is TGTGCCTGGAATTACCAGGGAAAGGCTTTCTTT.

This clone was observed a few times. This chain joins TRBV10-2 and TRBJ1-1; no reliable D call. This CDR3 has 14 residues. The germline gives CDR1 WSHSY, CDR2 SAAADI. Deletions cut 0 bases from V and 1 base from J, with 6 bases between. CDR3 loop: CASSESSRNTEAFF. CDR3 in DNA: TGCGCCAGCAGTGAGTCGAGCAGGAACACTGAAGCTTTCTTT.

In this sample, this clone turned up a few times. The V gene is TRBV19, the J gene TRBJ2-1; 8 nucleotides align to TRBD2. Per the germline V gene, CDR1 is LNHDA and CDR2 is SQIVND (reference sequence). The CDR3 runs to 16 residues. Trimming took 3 bases from V and 0 from J; bases not matched to a gene: 4. CDR3 coding DNA: TGTGCCAGTAGTATGACTAGCGTTAGCTCCTACAATGAGCAGTTCTTC. Its translation is CASSMTSVSSYNEQFF.

The genes are TRBV28 and TRBJ2-7, with a weak D call TRBD1 (6 bases). CDR3 length: 24 residues. V lost 3 bases and J 1 base, leaving 40 bases between the germline ends. Germline CDR1 and CDR2: MDHEN and SYDVKM. CDR3 DNA: TGTGCCAGCAGTTTGATTGGGTATACCCTGATTGGGGAAACAGGGCCGACCTTATCCTACGAGCAGTACTTC. It specifies CASSLIGYTLIGETGPTLSYEQYF.

V is TRBV9 and J is TRBJ2-1, with 10 bases matching TRBD2. V dropped 0 bases and J dropped 4; count of bases not matched to a gene: 1. Germline V gives CDR1 SGDLS, CDR2 YYNGEE. CDR3 size: 15 residues. The CDR3 DNA reads TGTGCCAGCAGCGTAGCGACTAGCGGGTACAATGAGCAGTTCTTC. Protein: CASSVATSGYNEQFF.

The chain recombines TRBV29-1 with TRBJ2-5, with D uncertain. This CDR3 region has 12 residues. The germline V gene has CDR1 SQVTM and CDR2 ANQGSEA. The V end was cut by 4 bases, the J end by 1 base, with 7 bases between. The CDR3 loop reads CSVVEAQETQYF. DNA of the CDR3: TGCAGCGTTGTAGAAGCCCAAGAGACCCAGTACTTC.